Given below is one T cell receptor beta chain in context. Its specificity is unknown. The entry originates in a study of cytomegalovirus exposure and HLA in healthy donors. For the study at large: Among the roughly 430 genotyped donors, approximately 81% were placed in the Caucasian-associated ancestry cluster. The study's findings and limits: More clonal expansion characterized HLA-associated TCR beta chains than equally common others in a later analysis.

Germline-derived CDR1 and CDR2 are MGHRA and YSYEKL. The CDR3 covers 15 residues. Trimming at V came to 1 base and at J to 11 bases, leaving 12 bases not matched to a gene. Donors likely had unrecorded immune exposures despite being nominally healthy when sampled. PCR employed 60 Vbeta and 13 Jbeta primers. In the original processing: Per a later analysis, the number of unique TCR beta chains was around 80 million, of which 10 million to 11 million were shared. Sequencing was performed with immunoSEQ multiplex PCR; in TCRdb, only in-frame clones are kept and a portion is missing. The V and J calls and clone size were taken over from that table, and D and trimming were inferred from the DNA. In the table there are some 190,000 clones, approximately 86% of which are singletons.

The sequence was obtained from a woman aged 18 to 35 in good health and CMV-seronegative. Sequenced sample: PBMCs. The rearrangement links TRBV4-1 to TRBJ2-5; 8 bases line up with TRBD1. The CDR3 DNA reads TGCGCCAGCAGCCAAGTGGACAGGGACCTTCGGGAGCAGTACTTC. This encodes CASSQVDRDLREQYF.